This T cell receptor (beta chain) came from a study of patients and donors after allogeneic stem cell transplantation. This clonotype was observed many times. MiXCR, applied by TCRdb to the RT-PCR reads, yields one record per CDR3 protein. The table includes more than 20,000 distinct CDR3 sequences, approximately 42% detected once. The clonotype comes from a human donor who was either an allogeneic HSCT recipient or a stem cell or donor lymphocyte infusion donor (not recorded which). It is not recorded whose cells these are; they may come from a transplant donor. Sequencing was carried out using blood, either unsorted or a sorted T cell fraction (not recorded which).

Here the CDR3 DNA reads TGCGCCAGCAGCTTAAGGGATCCGTACCAAGAGACCCAGTACTTC. Its translation: CASSLRDPYQETQYF. J is TRBJ2-5 and V is TRBV5-1; no firm D call. The V and J ends lost 2 bases and 0 bases respectively, with 11 bases between them. The CDR3 extends over 15 amino acids. Looked up from germline, CDR1 is SGHRS and CDR2 is YFSETQ.